The 29 T cell receptor beta chains below come from one sample, sequenced in a study of metastatic and nonmetastatic thyroid tumors. None of the patients had undergone any treatment ahead of thyroid surgery. Using MiXCR, TCRdb reanalyzed the PCR reads. The profile shows around 50,000 clones, roughly 30% of them singletons. Input material: blood. The receptor source for this set is a female donor with papillary thyroid cancer or a benign thyroid nodule (not recorded which). Some clones in this sample may be carry-over from other donors' samples.

V gene TRBV6-1 combines with J gene TRBJ2-2; D ambiguous. The CDR3 is 11 amino acids. V gave up 6 bases and J gave up 3 bases, with 2 bases separating them. CDR1 is MNHNS and CDR2 is SASEGT in the germline V gene. CDR3 sequence: CASRDTGELFF. In nucleotides, the CDR3 is TGTGCCAGCAGGGACACCGGGGAGCTGTTTTTT.

This clone was counted between two and nine times. The V and J genes are TRBV6-2 or TRBV6-3 and TRBJ1-1; TRBD1 aligns across 7 bases. V trimming: 6 bases; J trimming: 0 bases; junction bases outside the gene matches: 7. Per germline, CDR1 MNHEY and CDR2 SVGEGT. This CDR3 has 15 residues. The CDR3, as DNA: TGTGCCAGCAGCCGGGACAGCGTTATGAACACTGAAGCTTTCTTT. Translating gives CASSRDSVMNTEAFF.

V is TRBV6-5 and J is TRBJ2-2; D unresolved. CDR1 MNHEY and CDR2 SVGAGI come from the germline V gene. CDR3 length: 16 residues. Trimming took 4 bases from V and 5 from J, leaving 17 bases between them. The CDR3 sequence: CASSSHRGQGTGELFF. CDR3 nucleotides: TGTGCCAGCAGTTCACACCGTGGCCAAGGGACCGGGGAGCTGTTTTTT.

This clone has a single count. V and J are TRBV20-1 and TRBJ1-1, with D perhaps TRBD1 (5 bases). The CDR3 has 12 residues. V lost 4 bases and J 5 bases, leaving 11 bases between the germline ends. Per germline, CDR1 DFQATT and CDR2 SNEGSKA (reference sequence). The CDR3 spells CSAIRGWTEAFF. The DNA for the CDR3 is TGCAGTGCTATTCGGGGCTGGACTGAAGCTTTCTTT.

The J gene is TRBJ1-2, the V gene TRBV20-1, with D possibly TRBD1 on 6 matching bases. CDR1 and CDR2 from the germline V gene are DFQATT and SNEGSKA (reference sequence). V lost 4 bases and J 4 bases, leaving 13 bases between the germline ends. The CDR3 totals 13 residues. CDR3 in DNA: TGCAGTGCTAAAGTGGACAGTCTCTATGGCTACACCTTC. It encodes CSAKVDSLYGYTF.

The chain couples TRBV18 to TRBJ1-2; D possibly corresponds to TRBD1 (6 bases). CDR1 and CDR2 from the germline V gene are KGHSH and LQKENI. The CDR3 consists of 15 residues. Trimming took off 3 bases at V and 4 bases at J, with 15 bases between the two ends. CDR3 in amino acids: CASSPPRGEAYGYTF. In DNA, the CDR3 is TGTGCCAGCTCACCGCCAAGGGGGGAGGCCTATGGCTACACCTTC.

Worth noting for this clone: The sample carries other DNA sequences with the same CDR3. The chain couples TRBV5-1 to TRBJ1-2; D possibly corresponds to TRBD1 (6 bases). The germline V and J ends were trimmed by 0 bases and 5 bases, with 14 bases remaining between them. Germline CDR1 is SGHRS and CDR2 is YFSETQ. The CDR3 consists of 15 residues. CDR3 nucleotide sequence: TGCGCCAGCAGCTTGGGGGGGGCAGGACCTTATGGCTACACCTTC. This encodes CASSLGGAGPYGYTF.

Ten or more counts support this clone. This chain links TRBV11-2 with TRBJ2-7; D remains ambiguous. The V gene's germline CDR1 is SGHAT and CDR2 FQNNGV. CDR3 length: 15 amino acids. Between the trimmed V and J ends, which lost 5 bases and 0 bases, there was a span of 14 bases. CDR3 bases: TGTGCCAGCAGCCTACCTTCAGCCGTCTCCTACGAGCAGTACTTC. It codes for CASSLPSAVSYEQYF.

V usage is TRBV7-8 and J usage is TRBJ1-1, with a weak D call TRBD1 (6 bases). In germline, CDR1 is SGHVS, CDR2 FQNEAQ. The length of the CDR3 is 15 residues. V lost 6 bases and J lost 1, with 15 bases in between. The CDR3 DNA follows: TGTGCCAGCAGGCCTCCCAGGGGATCGAACACTGAAGCTTTCTTT. Translation: CASRPPRGSNTEAFF.

This clone occurred a few times. V usage is TRBV12-3 or TRBV12-4 and J usage is TRBJ2-1; no definite D call. The CDR3 is made up of 14 amino acids. The germline V and J ends were trimmed by 3 bases and 5 bases, with 11 bases remaining between them. The CDR3 protein is CASSLDVRDNEQFF. The CDR3 DNA sequence: TGTGCCAGCAGTTTGGATGTAAGAGACAATGAGCAGTTCTTC.

There are a few counts of this clone. The V and J genes are TRBV19 and TRBJ2-2; possibly TRBD1 for D (6 bases). This CDR3 comprises 12 residues. Between the trimmed V and J ends, which lost 10 bases and 2 bases, there was a span of 8 bases. The V gene's germline CDR1 is LNHDA and CDR2 SQIVND (reference sequence). The CDR3 DNA follows: TGTGCCATCAGGGGCAACACCGGGGAGCTGTTTTTT. As protein: CAIRGNTGELFF.

This chain links TRBV4-2 with TRBJ2-7, with 10 bases matching TRBD1. The CDR3 has 17 amino acids. Germline V gene lookup returns CDR1 LGHNA and CDR2 YNFKEQ. V trimming: 4 bases; J trimming: 3 bases; junction bases outside the gene matches: 12. CDR3 residues: CASSPGQGRGKNYEQYF. In nucleotides, the CDR3 is TGTGCCAGCAGCCCGGGACAGGGGAGAGGGAAGAACTACGAGCAGTACTTC.

Concerning this clone itself: A much more abundant neighbour one base away suggests this may be a read error. Additional DNA sequences in this sample encode the identical CDR3. This chain connects TRBV6-1 to TRBJ1-2; TRBD1 is a possible D gene (6 bases). Germline-derived CDR1 and CDR2 are MNHNS and SASEGT. The CDR3 is made up of 13 amino acids. Trimming removed 8 bases at V and 7 bases at J, with 17 bases between. This chain's CDR3 is CASGLDSGAGYTF. CDR3 nucleotides: TGTGCCAGCGGGTTGGACAGTGGGGCTGGCTACACCTTC.

This clone was seen repeatedly, ten times or more. The chain has TRBV27 and TRBJ1-2; D uncertain. Germline CDR1 and CDR2: MNHEY and SMNVEV (reference sequence). The CDR3 extends over 13 amino acids. V was trimmed by 6 bases and J by 1 base, leaving 9 bases between them. The CDR3 DNA follows: TGTGCCAGCAGCCAGGAGGGTAACTATGGCTACACCTTC. Its protein is CASSQEGNYGYTF.

The chain has TRBV7-9 and TRBJ2-7, with a weak D call TRBD2 (7 bases). V lost 5 bases and J 5 bases, leaving 13 bases between the germline ends. This CDR3 is 13 amino acids long. Germline CDR1 SEHNR, CDR2 FQNEAQ (reference sequence). This chain's CDR3 is CASSGRGANEQYF. CDR3 nucleotide sequence: TGTGCCAGCAGCGGTCGGGGGGCAAACGAGCAGTACTTC.

V gene TRBV7-2 combines with J gene TRBJ2-7; 8 bases map to TRBD2. V was clipped by 8 bases and J by 4 bases; unmatched bases: 13. Germline loops: CDR1 SGHTA, CDR2 FQGNSA. The CDR3 is 15 residues long. DNA of the CDR3: TGTGCCAGCTCTAGACCGGCTAGCGGGCTTTACGAGCAGTACTTC. It codes for CASSRPASGLYEQYF.

This clone has just one count. J is TRBJ2-7 and V is TRBV11-2, with D maybe TRBD1 (6 bases). The V gene's germline CDR1 is SGHAT and CDR2 FQNNGV. With 1 base removed from V and 2 bases from J, the gap between germline ends came to 18 bases. This CDR3 region has 17 residues. CDR3 region: CASSLGGLVPWTYEQYF. For the CDR3, the DNA is TGTGCCAGCAGCTTAGGGGGGCTGGTCCCATGGACCTACGAGCAGTACTTC.

This clone was counted a few times. The V gene is TRBV12-3 or TRBV12-4, the J gene TRBJ1-5; TRBD1 might be the D (6 bases). Trimming shortened V by 5 bases and J by 9 bases, and 17 bases separated the two germline ends. The CDR3 sequence is 14 residues long. For the CDR3, the DNA is TGTGCCAGCAGTCCGTCGGGGGGGGCGATGCCCCAGCATTTT. Translation gives CASSPSGGAMPQHF.

This clone was detected only a few times. The DNA of the CDR3 is TGTGCCAGCAGTCCCACAGGGAAGGTTTCACCCCTCCACTTT. Its translation is CASSPTGKVSPLHF. The chain links TRBV4-2 to TRBJ1-6; D is possibly TRBD1 (6 bases). Deletions cut 6 bases from V and 9 bases from J, with 15 bases between. The CDR3 sequence is 14 residues long. Germline CDR1 and CDR2: LGHNA and YNFKEQ.

The chain links TRBV2 to TRBJ2-2, with a tentative D call TRBD2 (6 bases). V gave up 2 bases and J gave up 6 bases, with 13 bases separating them. CDR1 is SNHLY and CDR2 is FYNNEI in the germline V gene. The CDR3 is made up of 15 amino acids. DNA for the CDR3: TGTGCCAGCAGTGAAAGTGAAGGAGGGGCCGGGGAGCTGTTTTTT. Protein sequence: CASSESEGGAGELFF.

This clone was recorded many times. This clone may be a read error of a much larger clone one base away. This chain links TRBV25-1 with TRBJ1-2, with a weak D call TRBD1 (6 bases). The CDR3 extends over 14 amino acids. The germline V gene has CDR1 MGHDK and CDR2 SYGVNS. DNA of the CDR3: TGTGCCAGCAGTGATAGCTCAGGGGCCTATGGCCACACCTTC. Residues: CASSDSSGAYGHTF.

This clone was detected a few times. The rearrangement joins TRBV27 to TRBJ2-1; TRBD2 aligns across 8 bases. Germline V CDR1 and CDR2: MNHEY, SMNVEV (reference sequence). V gave up 5 bases and J gave up 8 bases; unmatched junction bases: 11. There are 15 residues in the CDR3. As DNA, the CDR3 is TGTGCCAGCAGTCTCCTCGGGAGGGCCGCAGATGAGCAGTTCTTC. Its protein product is CASSLLGRAADEQFF.

This clone was detected once. This chain links TRBV4-2 with TRBJ1-3; D gene uncertain. The CDR3 totals 16 residues. Germline assignment: CDR1 LGHNA and CDR2 YNFKEQ. V lost 1 base to trimming and J lost 0 bases, with 10 bases between them. The CDR3: CASSQGATSSGNTIYF. CDR3 in DNA: TGTGCCAGCAGCCAAGGGGCGACGAGCTCTGGAAACACCATATATTTT.

A word on this clone: At one end, the junction sequence differs from germline, possibly due to a read error. This chain uses TRBV7-6 with TRBJ2-3; possibly TRBD2 for D (6 bases). This CDR3 spans 15 amino acids. The germline CDR1 and CDR2 sequences are SGHVS and FNYEAQ. This CDR3 is CVSSSWGGNTDTQYF. As DNA, the CDR3 is TGTGTCAGCAGCTCCTGGGGCGGGAACACAGATACGCAGTATTTT. The full variable domain, in which reference TRBV7-6 and TRBJ2-3 provide the parts outside the CDR3, is GAGVSQSPRYKVTKRGQDVALRCDPISGHVSLYWYRQALGQGPEFLTYFNYEAQQDKSGLPNDRFSAERPEGSISTLTIQRTEQRDSAMYRCVSSSWGGNTDTQYFGPGTRLTVL.

The V call is TRBV5-4, the J call TRBJ1-1, with D possibly matching TRBD1 (6 bases). The V end lost 4 bases, the J end lost 11 bases, and 21 bases lay between the germline ends. Germline V gene data show CDR1 as SGHNT and CDR2 as YYREEE (reference sequence). The CDR3 totals 14 residues. The CDR3 protein is CASSPGGVPGVAFF. CDR3 nucleotides: TGTGCCAGCAGCCCGGGGGGGGTTCCAGGGGTTGCTTTCTTT.

This clone was counted only a few times. The V call is TRBV4-1, the J call TRBJ2-2; D possibly uses TRBD1 or TRBD2 (5 bases each). The CDR3 is made up of 15 amino acids. Germline lookup yields CDR1 MGHRA and CDR2 YSYEKL. The ends were cut back, 6 bases at V and 1 base at J, with 12 bases in the middle. The CDR3 here is CASRFGTVNTGELFF. The CDR3 DNA reads TGCGCCAGCAGGTTTGGGACCGTGAACACCGGGGAGCTGTTTTTT.

V is TRBV6-2 or TRBV6-3 and J is TRBJ2-7; D is perhaps TRBD2 (5 bases). CDR3 length: 16 amino acids. Germline CDR1 reads MNHEY; CDR2 reads SVGEGT. V lost 0 bases and J 1 base, leaving 13 bases between the germline ends. The CDR3 DNA reads TGTGCCAGCAGTTACTCGATGGCTAGCTGGTCCTACGAGCAGTACTTC. This translates into CASSYSMASWSYEQYF.

The chain joins TRBV7-3 to TRBJ2-7, with D uncertain. This CDR3 has 16 residues. Germline-derived CDR1 and CDR2 are SGHTA and FQGTGA. Trimming left V 0 bases short and J 3 bases short, with 15 bases between. CDR3 in amino acids: CASSLTGGQQYYEQYF. The CDR3 DNA reads as TGTGCCAGCAGCTTAACTGGTGGGCAACAATACTACGAGCAGTACTTC.

This clone turned up a few times. The chain uses TRBV19 and TRBJ1-1; tentative D call: TRBD1 (6 bases). This CDR3 contains 15 residues. In germline, CDR1 is LNHDA, CDR2 SQIVND (reference sequence). V lost 3 bases, J lost 3 bases, and 14 bases lay in between. The CDR3 nucleotides read TGTGCCAGTAGTATCGCCCCGGACAGAGACACTGAAGCTTTCTTT. Translated: CASSIAPDRDTEAFF.